These 11 T cell receptor beta chains were sequenced from one sample in a study of T cell responses to AZD1222 COVID-19 vaccine. Sequencing used immunoSEQ multiplex PCR; TCRdb keeps in-frame clones, though not all of them. The sample holds about 120,000 clones, over 75% seen once. This specimen was peripheral blood, taken on day 0 of MenACWY control vaccination. The source of these receptors is an adult in good health.

The sample holds one count of this clone. The chain carries TRBV28 and TRBJ1-4; 10 bases fit TRBD1. The CDR3 is made up of 14 amino acids. Germline CDR1 and CDR2: MDHEN and SYDVKM. V lost 4 bases, J lost 12 bases, and 8 bases stayed unmatched. CDR3 in DNA: TGTGCCAGCAGTTATCCGGGACAGGGGACAGAACTGTTTTTT. Protein sequence: CASSYPGQGTELFF. Complete variable domain (other parts from reference TRBV28 and TRBJ1-4): DVKVTQSSRYLVKRTGEKVFLECVQDMDHENMFWYRQDPGLGLRLIYFSYDVKMKEKGDIPEGYSVSREKKERFSLILESASTNQTSMYLCASSYPGQGTELFFGSGTQLSVL.

This chain joins TRBV28 and TRBJ2-7; D is undetermined. The germline V and J ends were trimmed by 3 bases and 0 bases, with 6 bases remaining between them. The CDR3 is made up of 13 amino acids. The germline V gene has CDR1 MDHEN and CDR2 SYDVKM. CDR3 nucleotides: TGTGCCAGCAGTTTGACGGTCTCCTACGAGCAGTACTTC. It translates to CASSLTVSYEQYF. Full variable domain (remainder filled in from reference TRBV28 and TRBJ2-7): DVKVTQSSRYLVKRTGEKVFLECVQDMDHENMFWYRQDPGLGLRLIYFSYDVKMKEKGDIPEGYSVSREKKERFSLILESASTNQTSMYLCASSLTVSYEQYFGPGTRLTVT.

The chain couples TRBV3-1 (or the pseudogene TRBV3-2) to TRBJ2-3; possible D gene TRBD2, 6 bases. V lost 2 bases and J lost 0, with 24 bases in between. Germline CDR1 and CDR2: LGHDT and YNNKEL (reference sequence). This CDR3 has 20 amino acids. CDR3 region: CASSQSPNTAGTPSTDTQYF. The CDR3 nucleotides are TGTGCCAGCAGCCAATCCCCCAATACAGCCGGGACTCCTAGCACAGATACGCAGTATTTT.

The rearrangement links TRBV29-1 to TRBJ2-7; D tentatively fits TRBD1 or TRBD2 (5 bases each). Germline CDR1 reads SQVTM; CDR2 reads ANQGSEA. The CDR3 covers 13 residues. Trimming took 4 bases from V and 3 from J, leaving 13 bases between them. CDR3 sequence reads: CSVAKQRGYEQYF. The CDR3 bases are TGCAGCGTTGCGAAACAGAGGGGCTACGAGCAGTACTTC.

The CDR3 loop is CASSIAAGVGDTQYF. The CDR3 region has the DNA TGTGCCAGTAGTATCGCGGCGGGAGTAGGAGATACGCAGTATTTT. This chain uses TRBV19 with TRBJ2-3, with TRBD2 matching over 7 bases. J gave up 5 bases and V 3 bases, and 8 bases lay outside the gene matches. Germline V gene lookup returns CDR1 LNHDA and CDR2 SQIVND (reference sequence). The CDR3 is 15 residues long.

V usage is TRBV9 and J usage is TRBJ1-2; no definite D call. V lost 0 bases and J 5 bases, leaving 11 bases between the germline ends. CDR1 and CDR2 from the germline V gene are SGDLS and YYNGEE. The CDR3 spans 14 residues. The CDR3 DNA reads as TGTGCCAGCAGCGTAGAGGGAGACGTTTATGGCTACACCTTC. Its translation: CASSVEGDVYGYTF.

This clone has just a few counts. The chain carries TRBV7-9 and TRBJ1-6; 9 positions match TRBD1. The CDR3 loop spans 15 amino acids. Unmatched junction bases numbered 9, after V lost 5 bases and J lost 10 bases. Germline loops: CDR1 SEHNR, CDR2 FQNEAQ (reference sequence). The CDR3 DNA reads TGTGCCAGCAGCCCCGGGACAGGGAGAGGATCACCCCTCCACTTT. It translates to CASSPGTGRGSPLHF. Based on the CDR3 plus reference TRBV7-9 and TRBJ1-6, the full variable domain is DTGVSQNPRHKITKRGQNVTFRCDPISEHNRLYWYRQTLGQGPEFLTYFQNEAQLEKSRLLSDRFSAERPKGSFSTLEIQRTEQGDSAMYLCASSPGTGRGSPLHFGNGTRLTVT.

This clone was detected once. The J gene is TRBJ2-7, the V gene TRBV4-2; D assignment may be TRBD1 or TRBD2 (5 bases each). This CDR3 comprises 16 residues. Germline CDR1 LGHNA, CDR2 YNFKEQ. The germline V and J ends were trimmed by 2 bases and 7 bases, with 21 bases remaining between them. The DNA of the CDR3 is TGTGCCAGCAGCCAATGGCTTGAGGGGTTGATGGGGGAGCAGTACTTC. Its translation: CASSQWLEGLMGEQYF.

The chain couples TRBV27 to TRBJ2-1; D perhaps matches TRBD1 (5 bases). This CDR3 spans 16 amino acids. CDR1 and CDR2 (germline): MNHEY, SMNVEV (reference sequence). V lost 5 bases to trimming and J lost 5 bases, with 19 bases between them. CDR3 DNA sequence: TGTGCCAGCAGTACCCCGTCAGGGCCGCGTGACAATGAGCAGTTCTTC. Protein product: CASSTPSGPRDNEQFF.

The chain links TRBV6-5 to TRBJ2-7; TRBD2 matches at 10 bases. V lost 6 bases, J lost 1 base, and 6 bases stayed unmatched. CDR1 is MNHEY, CDR2 SVGAGI, per germline. The CDR3 is 15 residues long. The DNA for the CDR3 is TGTGCCAGCAGACCCGGACTAGCGGATTCCTACGAGCAGTACTTC. This sequence encodes CASRPGLADSYEQYF.

V is TRBV5-1 and J is TRBJ1-1; D is possibly TRBD1 (6 bases). Trimming stripped 3 bases from V and 2 bases from J, with 11 bases between. The length of the CDR3 is 14 residues. Per germline, CDR1 SGHRS and CDR2 YFSETQ. This chain's CDR3 is CASSWGQENTEAFF. The CDR3 coding sequence is TGCGCCAGCAGCTGGGGGCAAGAAAACACTGAAGCTTTCTTT.